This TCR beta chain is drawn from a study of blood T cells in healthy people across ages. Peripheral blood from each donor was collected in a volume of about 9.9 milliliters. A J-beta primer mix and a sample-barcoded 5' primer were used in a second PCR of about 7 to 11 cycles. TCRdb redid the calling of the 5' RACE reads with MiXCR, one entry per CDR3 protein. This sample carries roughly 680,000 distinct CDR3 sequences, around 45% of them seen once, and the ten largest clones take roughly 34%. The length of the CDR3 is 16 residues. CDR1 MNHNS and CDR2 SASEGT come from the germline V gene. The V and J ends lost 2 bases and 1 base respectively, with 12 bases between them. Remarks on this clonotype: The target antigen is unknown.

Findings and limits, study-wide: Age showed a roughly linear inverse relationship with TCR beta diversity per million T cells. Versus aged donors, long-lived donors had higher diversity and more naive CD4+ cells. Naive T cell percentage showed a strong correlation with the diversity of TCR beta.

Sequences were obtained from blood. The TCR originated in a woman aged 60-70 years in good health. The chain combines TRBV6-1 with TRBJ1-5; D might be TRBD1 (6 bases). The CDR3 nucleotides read TGTGCCAGCAGTGAAACAGGGAGGAGAAGCAATCAGCCCCAGCATTTT. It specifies CASSETGRRSNQPQHF.